This TCR beta chain stems from a study of blood T cell repertoires in COVID-19. Study context: Acute and convalescent COVID-19 specimens originated in the United States, Italy and Spain.

Per the study methods: The assay estimated nucleated cells by amplifying reference gene primers. The method was immunoSEQ multiplex PCR; TCRdb's version includes in-frame clones alone and lacks a portion of them. V and J calls plus clone size are reproduced from that table; the DNA served to infer D and trimming. This table has around 270,000 clones, about 87% appearing once. There are a few counts of this clone. Germline values: CDR1 ENHRY, CDR2 SYGVKD. V shed 2 bases and J 5 bases; nucleotides not matched to a gene: 17. This CDR3 region has 18 residues. The source is a man in his 60s who had recovered from COVID-19. The chain has TRBV10-3 and TRBJ1-2; TRBD1 matches at 7 bases. The sequencing sample was made of peripheral blood. DNA of the CDR3: TGTGCCATCAGTGAGGCCGGGACAGTTACAGCAGCCGGGTATGGCTACACCTTC. Its protein product is CAISEAGTVTAAGYGYTF.